These 3 T cell receptor beta chains came from one sample sequenced in a study of identical twins. One entry per CDR3 protein results from TCRdb running MiXCR on the 5' RACE reads. The data contain approximately 470,000 distinct CDR3 sequences, approximately 15% of them seen just once; the ten biggest clones take up around 0.48%. The same data also went into a second study, on yellow fever vaccine responses in identical twins.

The sample comprised CD4+ T cells sorted from blood. Receptor source: a woman between 18 and 29 years old in good health.

The rearrangement links TRBV28 to TRBJ2-7; D possibly corresponds to TRBD1 (6 bases). Germline V gene sequence: CDR1 MDHEN, CDR2 SYDVKM. The length of the CDR3 is 14 residues. Trimming cost V 7 bases and J 1 base, with 14 bases left between them. CDR3 residues: CASTFGQRSYEQYF. In DNA form, the CDR3 reads TGTGCCAGCACCTTCGGACAGCGTTCCTACGAGCAGTACTTC. Using reference TRBV28 and TRBJ2-7 for the parts outside the CDR3, the full variable domain is DVKVTQSSRYLVKRTGEKVFLECVQDMDHENMFWYRQDPGLGLRLIYFSYDVKMKEKGDIPEGYSVSREKKERFSLILESASTNQTSMYLCASTFGQRSYEQYFGPGTRLTVT.

This clonotype has at least ten counts. This chain links TRBV5-1 with TRBJ2-1; TRBD2 is a possible D gene (6 bases). The germline V and J ends were trimmed by 0 bases and 2 bases, with 15 bases remaining between them. Germline values: CDR1 SGHRS, CDR2 YFSETQ. The CDR3 is made up of 17 amino acids. The CDR3 DNA follows: TGCGCCAGCAGCTTGGGGTTGGCGGGGAGGACCTACAATGAGCAGTTCTTC. Amino acids: CASSLGLAGRTYNEQFF.

The chain joins TRBV28 to TRBJ2-3; TRBD1 is a possible D gene (6 bases). Germline V gene sequence: CDR1 MDHEN, CDR2 SYDVKM. Trimming took off 6 bases at V and 5 bases at J, with 9 bases between the two ends. This CDR3 spans 12 amino acids. This CDR3 is CASREGGDTQYF. In nucleotides, the CDR3 is TGTGCCAGCAGGGAAGGGGGAGATACGCAGTATTTT.